The rows below give T cell receptor beta chains drawn from one sample of a study of OX40 agonist ivuxolimab in advanced cancers. This table comes from immunoSEQ multiplex PCR, and its TCRdb copy is limited to in-frame clones, with some not included. The repertoire holds roughly 80,000 clones, about 81% seen once, with 1.5% to 2% in the top ten. Sequences were derived from CD4+ or CD8+ T cells sorted from blood, sampled in a trial of the OX40 agonist ivuxolimab. The source is an adult with an advanced solid tumor such as melanoma, head and neck, liver or kidney cancer. Both conserved end residues are part of each CDR3. The D gene is left open where the match is weak. Rows give clone size only sometimes, using once, few, many, or a class for an expanded clone.

d_call	v_call	clone_size	j_call	cdr3_nt	cdr3_aa
TRBD2	TRBV6-4	-	TRBJ2-3	TGTGCCAGCAGTGACGGCCCGGGGGGGCGCACGCAGTATTTT	CASSDGPGGRTQYF
-	TRBV27	-	TRBJ1-3	TGTGCCAGCAGTTGGGACTACCCAGGGTCTGGAAACACCATATATTTT	CASSWDYPGSGNTIYF
-	TRBV18	-	TRBJ1-2	TGTGCCAGCTCACCACCGGACGGGGATGGCTACACCTTC	CASSPPDGDGYTF
-	TRBV5-4	-	TRBJ1-1	TGTGCCAGCAGCTTGGCCCAGGAGAACACTGAAGCTTTCTTT	CASSLAQENTEAFF
-	TRBV2	-	TRBJ1-2	TGTGCCAGCAAAGGGGACAACAACTATGGCTACACCTTC	CASKGDNNYGYTF
-	TRBV6-1	-	TRBJ2-3	TGTGCCAGCACCCCAATTTCTGATACGCAGTATTTT	CASTPISDTQYF
-	TRBV20-1	-	TRBJ2-7	TGCAGTGCTAGACAACGGGACGAGCAGTACTTC	CSARQRDEQYF
-	TRBV7-9	-	TRBJ1-1	TGTGCCAGCAGCTCCGGACGGGGAGAAGCTTTCTTT	CASSSGRGEAFF
TRBD1	TRBV9	-	TRBJ1-2	TGTGCCAGCAGCTCTAAGGGACAGAACTATGGCTACACCTTC	CASSSKGQNYGYTF
TRBD2	TRBV5-1	once	TRBJ2-7	TGCGCCAGCAGCTTGGGCGGCGGGGGGGTTTCCTACGAGCAGTACTTC	CASSLGGGGVSYEQYF
-	TRBV11-2	-	TRBJ2-2	TGTGCCAGCAGCTGGGCCAGGGTGAACACCGGGGAGCTGTTTTTT	CASSWARVNTGELFF
TRBD1	TRBV5-5	-	TRBJ1-5	TGTGCCAGCAGCTTGGGGGGGACAGGGGCCGGGAGCAATCAGCCCCAGCATTTT	CASSLGGTGAGSNQPQHF
-	TRBV7-9	-	TRBJ2-3	TGTGCCAGCAGCTTAGGTCGCAGGGGGGACACAGATACGCAGTATTTT	CASSLGRRGDTDTQYF
TRBD1	TRBV6-1	once	TRBJ1-1	TGTGCCAGCAGTCCCAGGGGGAGTTGGGACACTGAAGCTTTCTTT	CASSPRGSWDTEAFF
-	TRBV11-2	-	TRBJ1-3	TGTGCCAGCAGCTTAGGGAGGAATTCTGTCGGAAACACCATATATTTT	CASSLGRNSVGNTIYF
TRBD1	TRBV25-1	once	TRBJ2-1	TGTGCCAGCTCCCCAGCCTCCGGGACAGGGAGGGGTGAGCAGTTCTTC	CASSPASGTGRGEQFF
TRBD2	TRBV10-1	-	TRBJ2-7	TGCGACAGGTCCAGCGGGTGCGGGGGGACCTACGAGCAGTACTTC	CDRSSGCGGTYEQYF